The rows below give T cell receptor beta chains drawn from one sample of a study of T-cell reconstitution after alpha-beta-depleted transplantation in children. One entry per CDR3 protein results from TCRdb running MiXCR on the PCR reads. The data contain 610,000 or so distinct CDR3 sequences, 27% of them seen just once; the ten biggest clones take up 35% to 40%. The sample in question was PBMCs, obtained before TCRalphabeta/CD19-depleted stem cell transplant. All receptors come from a boy in the first two years of life with Wiskott-Aldrich syndrome, due to receive a stem cell transplant. Both conserved end residues are part of each CDR3. Each record gives: V gene, J gene, D gene, clone size, CDR3 DNA, CDR3 protein. The D gene is left open where the match is weak. Clone size appears in some rows only: once, few, many, or a class for an expanded clone.

TRBV6-2/TRBV6-3	TRBJ2-5	NA	few	TGTGCCAGCAGCCCGACTGCGGAAGAGACCCAGTACTTC	CASSPTAEETQYF
TRBV4-1	TRBJ2-3	TRBD1	NA	TGCGCCAGCAGCCGATCAGGGACAGGGAGCACAGATACGCAGTATTTT	CASSRSGTGSTDTQYF
TRBV12-3/TRBV12-4	TRBJ2-3	NA	many	TGTGCCAGCAGTTTCGACAGATTCACAGATACGCAGTATTTT	CASSFDRFTDTQYF
TRBV12-3/TRBV12-4	TRBJ2-5	TRBD1	few	TGTGCCAGCAGTTCCCGGACAGGGTGGAAGGGGACCCAGTACTTC	CASSSRTGWKGTQYF
TRBV30	TRBJ1-1	NA	NA	TGTGCCTGGGCCCACCGTAGGGACACTGAAGCTTTCTTT	CAWAHRRDTEAFF
TRBV7-2	TRBJ1-5	TRBD1	NA	TGTGCCAGCAGCCTAGTGGGGACAGGCAATCAGCCCCAGCATTTT	CASSLVGTGNQPQHF
TRBV11-2	TRBJ1-3	NA	NA	TGTGCCAGCAGCTTAGTTTTTGGTTCCGGAAACACCATATATTTT	CASSLVFGSGNTIYF
TRBV12-3/TRBV12-4	TRBJ2-2	NA	few	TGTGCCAGCAGTTTTAAGGCGGGGACGACCGGGGAGCTGTTTTTT	CASSFKAGTTGELFF
TRBV6-1	TRBJ2-2	NA	NA	TGTGCCAGCAGTAGGGTAGGGACCGGGGAGCTGTTTTTT	CASSRVGTGELFF
TRBV12-3/TRBV12-4	TRBJ2-1	TRBD2	few	TGTGCCAGCAGTTTTAGCCTAGCGGGATTCTACAATGAGCAGTTCTTC	CASSFSLAGFYNEQFF
TRBV10-3	TRBJ2-3	NA	NA	TGTGCCATCTCCCACGGGAGTACAGATACGCAGTATTTT	CAISHGSTDTQYF
TRBV4-1	TRBJ2-3	NA	NA	TGCGCCAGCAGCCCAGTGTGGTCCGGAGGAAGCACAGATACGCAGTATTTT	CASSPVWSGGSTDTQYF
TRBV27	TRBJ2-7	TRBD2	few	TGTGCCAGCAGGACGGGTCCGCGGACTAGCGGGAGGGCCTTTCACGAGCAGTACTTC	CASRTGPRTSGRAFHEQYF
TRBV5-1	TRBJ2-1	NA	NA	TGCGCCAGCAGCGTTCAGCGGGCTCCTGACAATGAGCAGTTCTTC	CASSVQRAPDNEQFF
TRBV20-1	TRBJ2-6	NA	NA	TGCAGTGCTAGAGATTACAGGGCTGGGGCCAACGTCCTGACTTTC	CSARDYRAGANVLTF
TRBV5-1	TRBJ1-1	TRBD1	few	TGCGCCAGCAGCCACAGGGGGGGCAACACTGAAGCTTTCTTT	CASSHRGGNTEAFF
TRBV6-1	TRBJ2-7	NA	NA	TGTGCCAGCAGTGAAGCGGAACAACCGCTCTCCTACGAGCAGTACTTC	CASSEAEQPLSYEQYF
TRBV20-1	TRBJ1-1	TRBD1	few	TGCAGTGCTAGGCCCAACAGGGGACTGTTTGACACTGAAGCTTTCTTT	CSARPNRGLFDTEAFF
TRBV20-1	TRBJ2-7	NA	few	TGCAGTGCTATCATAGGTGGGGACCGCTACGAGCAGTACTTC	CSAIIGGDRYEQYF
TRBV5-1	TRBJ2-3	NA	NA	TGCGCCAGCAATGCAGGGCTCGCAGATACGCAGTATTTT	CASNAGLADTQYF
TRBV29-1	TRBJ1-1	TRBD1	many	TGCAGCGTTGAAGGGGACAGGGGGACTGAAGCTTTCTTT	CSVEGDRGTEAFF
TRBV4-1	TRBJ2-2	TRBD1	NA	TGCGCCAGCAGCACCCGGGACAGGGTTGGCCCCGGGGAGCTGTTTTTT	CASSTRDRVGPGELFF
TRBV18	TRBJ2-7	TRBD2	NA	TGTGCCAGCTCCCAACTAGCGCGCTCCTACGAGCAGTACTTC	CASSQLARSYEQYF
TRBV20-1	TRBJ2-7	TRBD1	NA	TGCAGTGCTAGTAGGACAGGGGTATACGAGCAGTACTTC	CSASRTGVYEQYF
TRBV10-3	TRBJ2-1	TRBD2	NA	TGTGCCATCTCGACTAGCGGGAGCGATGAGCAGTTCTTC	CAISTSGSDEQFF
TRBV7-9	TRBJ1-6	TRBD1	NA	TGTGCCAGCACAGACAGGGCCTCTTCACCCCTCCACTTT	CASTDRASSPLHF
TRBV7-9	TRBJ2-1	NA	NA	TGTGCCAGCAGCCCCCTTGGGGTGAATGAGCAGTTCTTC	CASSPLGVNEQFF
TRBV5-1	TRBJ2-1	NA	few	TGCGCCAGCAGAACGGACCCGTACAATGAGCAGTTCTTC	CASRTDPYNEQFF
TRBV18	TRBJ2-3	TRBD2	NA	TGTGCCAGCTCACCACTAACCCGGACTAGCGGGAGCACAGATACGCAGTATTTT	CASSPLTRTSGSTDTQYF
TRBV7-2	TRBJ2-7	NA	NA	TGTGCCAGCAGCTCCAGGGGGGGAGCGGCTTCCTACGAGCAGTACTTC	CASSSRGGAASYEQYF
TRBV7-2	TRBJ2-7	TRBD2	NA	TGTGCCAGCAGCTTAGCGGGGAGGACTAGCGGCCCCTACGAGCAGTACTTC	CASSLAGRTSGPYEQYF
TRBV25-1	TRBJ2-2	NA	NA	TGTGCCAGCAAGCCCCAAGGGGAGTCCGGGGAGCTGTTTTTT	CASKPQGESGELFF
TRBV15	TRBJ1-3	NA	NA	TGTGCCACCAGCAGAGCCCCCCAGGAGATCTCTGGAAACACCATATATTTT	CATSRAPQEISGNTIYF
TRBV7-2	TRBJ2-1	NA	few	TGTGCCAGCAGCCCCGACTCCGGCTGGAATGAGCAGTTCTTC	CASSPDSGWNEQFF
TRBV4-2	TRBJ2-1	TRBD2	few	TGTGCCAGCAGCCAAGGGATTACTAGCGGGAGGGTGGAGCAGTTCTTC	CASSQGITSGRVEQFF
TRBV5-1	TRBJ2-1	TRBD2	NA	TGCGCCAGCAGCTGGACTAGCGGGTATGAGCAGTTCTTC	CASSWTSGYEQFF
TRBV13	TRBJ2-3	TRBD1	few	TGTGCCAGCAGTATCCCCCAACAGGGGAAGCACGATACGCAGTATTTT	CASSIPQQGKHDTQYF
TRBV6-5	TRBJ2-7	NA	NA	TGTGCCAGCAGTTATCCAGGAGAGTCCTACGAGCAGTACTTC	CASSYPGESYEQYF
TRBV10-3	TRBJ2-3	NA	NA	TGTGCCATCAGTGATTCGGGGACCGTCAGAGGGACAGATACGCAGTATTTT	CAISDSGTVRGTDTQYF
TRBV10-3	TRBJ1-2	TRBD1	NA	TGTGCCATCAGTGCGGACAGGCTCTATGGCTACACCTTC	CAISADRLYGYTF
TRBV12-3/TRBV12-4	TRBJ1-4	NA	NA	TGTGCCAGCAGTTTATGGGCAGGCCAAGAAAAACTGTTTTTT	CASSLWAGQEKLFF
TRBV9	TRBJ2-5	TRBD2	few	TGTGCCAGCAGCCCATCCGGCGGGGGGCGGGTAGAGACCCAGTACTTC	CASSPSGGGRVETQYF
TRBV24-1	TRBJ2-2	TRBD2	few	TGTGCCACCAGTGATACTAGCGGGAGTTACACCGGGGAGCTGTTTTTT	CATSDTSGSYTGELFF
TRBV11-3	TRBJ1-5	TRBD1	few	TGTGCCAGCAGTTTAGTTGAAGGAAGTGACAGGGGTCGTATATGGGGCAATCAGCCCCAGCATTTT	CASSLVEGSDRGRIWGNQPQHF